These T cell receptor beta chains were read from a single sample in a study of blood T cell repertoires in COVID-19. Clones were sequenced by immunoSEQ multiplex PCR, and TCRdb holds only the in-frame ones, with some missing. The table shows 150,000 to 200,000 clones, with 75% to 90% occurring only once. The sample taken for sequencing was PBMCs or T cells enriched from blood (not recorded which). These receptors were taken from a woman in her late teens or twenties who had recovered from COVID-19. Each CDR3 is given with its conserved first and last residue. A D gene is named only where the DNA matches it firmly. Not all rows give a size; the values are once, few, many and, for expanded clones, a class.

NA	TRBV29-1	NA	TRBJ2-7	CSVVQADSSYEQYF	TGCAGCGTCGTACAGGCAGACAGCTCCTACGAGCAGTACTTC
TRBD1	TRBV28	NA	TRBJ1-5	CASSLGDSYNQPQHF	TGTGCCAGCAGTTTAGGGGACAGCTATAATCAGCCCCAGCATTTT
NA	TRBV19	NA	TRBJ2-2	CASSRSTGYNTGELFF	TGTGCCAGTAGCAGATCGACGGGGTACAACACCGGGGAGCTGTTTTTT
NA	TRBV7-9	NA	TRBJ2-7	CASSSDSSYEQYF	TGTGCCAGCAGCTCGGACAGCTCCTACGAGCAGTACTTC
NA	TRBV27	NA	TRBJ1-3	CASRKSRALSSGNTIYF	TGTGCCAGCCGAAAGTCCCGCGCGTTGAGCTCTGGAAACACCATATATTTT
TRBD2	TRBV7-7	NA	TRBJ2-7	CASSPGTSGAYEQYF	TGTGCTAGCAGCCCAGGGACTAGCGGGGCATACGAGCAGTACTTC
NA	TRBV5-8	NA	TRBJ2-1	CASSLGSGSYNEQFF	TGTGCCAGCAGCTTGGGTTCAGGCTCCTACAATGAGCAGTTCTTC
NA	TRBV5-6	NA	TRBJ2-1	CASSFGLQGSANEQFF	TGTGCCAGCAGCTTCGGGCTACAGGGCTCTGCCAATGAGCAGTTCTTC
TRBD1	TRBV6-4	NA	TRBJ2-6	CASSETGNVFGANVLTF	TGTGCCAGCAGTGAGACAGGGAACGTTTTTGGGGCCAACGTCCTGACTTTC
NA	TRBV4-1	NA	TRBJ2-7	CASSQVEGYYEQYF	TGCGCCAGCAGCCAAGTCGAGGGATACTACGAGCAGTACTTC
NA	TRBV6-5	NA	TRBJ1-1	CASSYRGRGTEAFF	TGTGCCAGCAGTTACAGGGGGAGGGGAACTGAAGCTTTCTTT
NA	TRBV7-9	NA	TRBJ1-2	CASSLYDNPYGYTF	TGTGCCAGCAGCTTATATGACAACCCGTATGGCTACACCTTC
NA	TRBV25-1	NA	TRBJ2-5	CASTDPRQGKETQYF	TGTGCCAGCACTGACCCCCGGCAGGGAAAAGAGACCCAGTACTTC
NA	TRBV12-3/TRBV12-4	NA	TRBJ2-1	CASSFAGLPQQFF	TGTGCCAGCAGTTTTGCAGGGCTACCCCAGCAGTTCTTC
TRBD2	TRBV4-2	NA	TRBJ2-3	CASSQYWTSGSSSTDTQYF	TGTGCCAGCAGCCAGTACTGGACTAGCGGGAGCTCCTCCACAGATACGCAGTATTTT
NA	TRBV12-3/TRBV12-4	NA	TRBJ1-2	CASETRGGYTF	TGTGCCAGCGAAACCCGGGGTGGCTACACCTTC
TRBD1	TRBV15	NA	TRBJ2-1	CATSRDLTGAYNEQFF	TGTGCCACCAGCAGAGATCTGACAGGGGCCTACAATGAGCAGTTCTTC
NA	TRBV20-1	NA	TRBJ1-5	CSASSRDNQPQHF	TGCAGTGCTAGTTCCAGGGACAATCAGCCCCAGCATTTT
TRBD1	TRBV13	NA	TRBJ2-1	CASGQGAYNEQFF	TGTGCCAGCGGACAGGGGGCCTACAATGAGCAGTTCTTC
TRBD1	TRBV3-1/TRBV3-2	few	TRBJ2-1	CASSHRGQANEQFF	TGTGCCAGCAGCCATAGGGGGCAGGCGAATGAGCAGTTCTTC
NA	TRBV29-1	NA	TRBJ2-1	CSVEDTGYNEQFF	TGCAGCGTTGAAGATACAGGTTACAATGAGCAGTTCTTC
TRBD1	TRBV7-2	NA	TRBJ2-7	CASSRQGSLDEQYF	TGTGCCAGCTCCCGACAGGGGAGCTTGGACGAGCAGTACTTC
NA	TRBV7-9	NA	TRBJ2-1	CASSFSEHEQFF	TGTGCCAGCAGCTTTAGTGAACATGAGCAGTTCTTC
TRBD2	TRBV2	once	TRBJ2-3	CARRLRWASGSGATDTQYF	TGTGCCAGACGCCTCCGATGGGCTAGCGGGAGTGGTGCGACAGATACGCAGTATTTT
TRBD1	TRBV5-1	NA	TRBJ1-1	CASSSGQGRTEAFF	TGCGCCAGCAGCTCCGGACAGGGGAGGACTGAAGCTTTCTTT
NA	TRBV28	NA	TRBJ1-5	CASSSEWAGQPQHF	TGTGCCAGCAGCTCCGAGTGGGCGGGTCAGCCCCAGCATTTT
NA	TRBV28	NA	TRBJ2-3	CASSPPADTQYF	TGTGCCAGCAGTCCTCCGGCAGATACGCAGTATTTT
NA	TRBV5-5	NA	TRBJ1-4	CASSFLHRGVDEKLFF	TGTGCCAGCAGCTTCCTACACCGGGGGGTGGATGAAAAACTGTTTTTT
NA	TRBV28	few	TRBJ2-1	CASSDSSYNEQFF	TGTGCCAGCAGCGACAGTTCCTACAATGAGCAGTTCTTC
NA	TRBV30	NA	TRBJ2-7	CAYLNSYEQYF	TGTGCCTACCTAAACTCCTACGAGCAGTACTTC
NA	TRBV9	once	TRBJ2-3	CASRDGGGPSTDTQYF	TGTGCCAGCAGGGACGGAGGGGGCCCCAGCACAGATACGCAGTATTTT
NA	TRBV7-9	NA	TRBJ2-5	CASSLGEVEETQYF	TGTGCCAGCAGCTTAGGGGAGGTAGAAGAGACCCAGTACTTC
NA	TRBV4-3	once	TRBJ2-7	CASSQDLSGRGDYEQYF	TGCGCCAGCAGCCAAGATCTCTCCGGGAGAGGGGACTACGAGCAGTACTTC
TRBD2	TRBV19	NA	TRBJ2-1	CASSILAGGPNEQFF	TGTGCCAGTAGTATATTAGCGGGAGGGCCTAATGAGCAGTTCTTC
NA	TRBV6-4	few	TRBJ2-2	CASSDRLEGELFF	TGTGCCAGCAGTGACAGGCTAGAGGGGGAGCTGTTTTTT
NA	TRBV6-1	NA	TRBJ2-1	CASSELATSSGQFF	TGTGCCAGCAGTGAACTGGCCACCTCATCAGGGCAGTTCTTC
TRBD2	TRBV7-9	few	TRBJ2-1	CASSLALGLAENNEQFF	TGTGCCAGCAGCTTAGCGTTAGGACTAGCGGAAAACAATGAGCAGTTCTTC
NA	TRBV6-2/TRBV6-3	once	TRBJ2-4	CASSYLNPLGENIQYF	TGTGCCAGCAGTTACCTCAACCCATTGGGCGAAAACATTCAGTACTTC
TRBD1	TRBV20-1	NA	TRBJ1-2	CSALLGQAITF	TGCAGTGCCCTACTTGGACAGGCAATCACCTTC
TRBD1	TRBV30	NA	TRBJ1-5	CAWSPTGFVGNQPQHF	TGTGCCTGGAGTCCGACAGGGTTCGTCGGTAATCAGCCCCAGCATTTT
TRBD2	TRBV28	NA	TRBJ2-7	CASSPGLVPGYEQYF	TGTGCCAGCAGTCCCGGACTAGTCCCAGGTTACGAGCAGTACTTC
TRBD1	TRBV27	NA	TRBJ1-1	CASSWYRGNTEAFF	TGTGCCAGCAGTTGGTACAGGGGAAACACTGAAGCTTTCTTT
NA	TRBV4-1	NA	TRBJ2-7	CASSQEVTSGQGNEQYF	TGCGCCAGCAGCCAAGAGGTCACTTCAGGGCAGGGAAACGAGCAGTACTTC
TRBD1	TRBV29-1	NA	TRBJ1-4	CSGRTGSYEKLFF	TGCAGCGGCCGGACAGGGTCTTATGAAAAACTGTTTTTT
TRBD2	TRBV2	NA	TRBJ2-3	CASRRTSGRVIDTQYF	TGTGCCAGCAGACGGACTAGCGGGAGGGTCATAGATACGCAGTATTTT
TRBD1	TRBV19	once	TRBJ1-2	CASSTGQDRSRYYGYTF	TGTGCCAGTAGTACCGGACAGGACCGGTCCAGGTACTATGGCTACACCTTC
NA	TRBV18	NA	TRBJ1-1	CASSGTEAFF	TGTGCCAGCTCCGGGACTGAAGCTTTCTTT
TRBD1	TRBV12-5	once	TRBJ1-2	CASGSPGQGDNYGYTF	TGTGCTAGTGGTTCGCCGGGACAGGGGGATAACTATGGCTACACCTTC
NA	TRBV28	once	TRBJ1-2	CASRKAGSNYGYTF	TGTGCCAGCAGGAAGGCCGGGAGTAACTATGGCTACACCTTC
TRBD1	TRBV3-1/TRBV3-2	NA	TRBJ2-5	CASSQRGQQETQYF	TGTGCCAGCAGCCAAAGGGGACAGCAAGAGACCCAGTACTTC
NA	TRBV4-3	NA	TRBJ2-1	CASSQKPGRVDGEQFF	TGCGCCAGCAGCCAGAAGCCGGGCAGGGTTGACGGCGAGCAGTTCTTC
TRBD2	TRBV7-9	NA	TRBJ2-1	CASSSQRASGTNEQFF	TGTGCCAGCAGCTCTCAGAGGGCTAGCGGGACGAATGAGCAGTTCTTC
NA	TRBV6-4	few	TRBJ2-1	CASSDSSESYNEQFF	TGTGCCAGCAGTGACTCTTCGGAGTCCTACAATGAGCAGTTCTTC